Listed here are 22 T cell receptor beta chains from one sample, sequenced in a study of shared clonotypes between healthy human individuals. The repertoire was sequenced with immunoSEQ multiplex PCR; TCRdb's copy has only in-frame clones and lacks some. The sample contains about 680,000 clones, roughly 78% of which appear only once. Sequencing input: memory CD4+ T cells sorted from blood. Subset given: CD45RA-negative fraction. Receptors originate from a woman younger than 45 in good health.

The chain couples TRBV28 to TRBJ1-2; 7 bases align to TRBD1. The trim removed 6 bases at V and 0 bases at J, leaving 4 bases unmatched. CDR3 length: 14 amino acids. Germline CDR1 is MDHEN and CDR2 is SYDVKM. The CDR3 DNA is TGTGCCAGCAGCCGGGACAGCACTAACTATGGCTACACCTTC. Protein: CASSRDSTNYGYTF.

V and J are TRBV2 and TRBJ2-1; 10 bases are a match to TRBD2. Germline loops: CDR1 SNHLY, CDR2 FYNNEI. CDR3 size: 15 residues. V was clipped by 2 bases and J by 5 bases; unmatched bases: 3. The CDR3 DNA is TGTGCCAGCAGTGAAAGGACTAGCGGAAACAATGAGCAGTTCTTC. Translating it yields CASSERTSGNNEQFF.

The chain uses TRBV2 and TRBJ2-7, with a tentative D call TRBD2 (5 bases). Germline V gene sequence: CDR1 SNHLY, CDR2 FYNNEI. The CDR3 covers 11 residues. Between the trimmed V and J ends, which lost 6 bases and 6 bases, there was a span of 9 bases. The CDR3 is CASRTRGEQYF. The CDR3 region has the DNA TGTGCCAGCAGGACTCGGGGCGAGCAGTACTTC.

This chain connects TRBV2 to TRBJ2-7, with 9 bases that match TRBD2. Germline lookup yields CDR1 SNHLY and CDR2 FYNNEI. The CDR3 has 16 amino acids. The V segment lost 9 bases and the J segment 6 bases; nucleotides outside the gene matches: 18. CDR3 sequence: CARMMGGRSGRPEQYF. Here the CDR3 DNA reads TGTGCCAGGATGATGGGTGGGCGTAGCGGGAGACCCGAGCAGTACTTC.

V gene TRBV5-1 combines with J gene TRBJ1-1; D is uncertain. CDR1 is SGHRS and CDR2 is YFSETQ in the germline V gene. The length of the CDR3 is 15 residues. V was cut by 4 bases and J by 4 bases, with 17 bases left in between. This CDR3 reads CASSDLTLEGTEAFF. The CDR3 nucleotides are TGCGCCAGCAGCGACCTGACACTGGAGGGCACTGAAGCTTTCTTT.

The rearrangement uses TRBV20-1 and TRBJ1-1; 7 nucleotides align to TRBD1. The CDR3 extends over 11 amino acids. Germline assignment: CDR1 DFQATT and CDR2 SNEGSKA (reference sequence). As DNA, the CDR3 is TGCAGCCAGGGGGGAACGAATGAAGCTTTCTTT. Translating gives CSQGGTNEAFF.

This clone showed up many times. The same CDR3 also results from other DNA sequences found in this sample. This sequence joins TRBV2 and TRBJ2-7; 9 bases line up with TRBD2. Germline CDR1 and CDR2: SNHLY and FYNNEI. V lost 5 bases to trimming and J lost 0 bases; unmatched junction nucleotides: 2. CDR3 length: 14 residues. The CDR3 spells CASSSGRNSYEQYF. DNA of the CDR3: TGTGCCAGCAGTAGCGGGAGGAACTCCTACGAGCAGTACTTC.

The chain recombines TRBV5-1 with TRBJ2-5, with D perhaps being TRBD1 or TRBD2 (6 bases each). CDR1 and CDR2 (germline): SGHRS, YFSETQ. CDR3 length: 13 residues. The V gene lost 7 bases and the J gene lost 4 bases, with 14 bases spanning the gap. The CDR3 nucleotides are TGCGCCAGCGGATCGGGGGCTTTAGAGACCCAGTACTTC. It translates to CASGSGALETQYF. Together with reference TRBV5-1 and TRBJ2-5, the CDR3 gives the full variable domain: KAGVTQTPRYLIKTRGQQVTLSCSPISGHRSVSWYQQTPGQGLQFLFEYFSETQRNKGNFPGRFSGRQFSNSRSEMNVSTLELGDSALYLCASGSGALETQYFGPGTRLLVL.

V is TRBV19 and J is TRBJ1-4; 8 positions match TRBD1. V trimming: 7 bases; J trimming: 8 bases; junction bases outside the gene matches: 9. Germline V gives CDR1 LNHDA, CDR2 SQIVND (reference sequence). The CDR3 is 14 amino acids. The CDR3 region is CASKKDRAGEKLFF. CDR3 in DNA: TGTGCCAGTAAGAAGGACAGGGCAGGGGAAAAACTGTTTTTT.

The rearrangement links TRBV10-1 to TRBJ2-7; 9 bases fit TRBD2. The length of the CDR3 is 13 residues. The junction had 1 base not matched to a gene; V was cut back by 3 bases and J by 4 bases. The germline CDR1 and CDR2 sequences are WNHNN and SYGVQD (reference sequence). CDR3 amino acids: CASSEAGGYEQYF. CDR3 DNA sequence: TGCGCCAGCAGTGAAGCGGGAGGATACGAGCAGTACTTC.

The chain joins TRBV9 to TRBJ2-3, with a weak D call TRBD1 (6 bases). V was cut by 4 bases and J by 1 base, with 13 bases left in between. The CDR3 runs to 15 residues. CDR1 is SGDLS, CDR2 YYNGEE, per germline. The CDR3 nucleotides read TGTGCCAGCAGCCGCCGGGACATGGGCACAGATACGCAGTATTTT. It codes for CASSRRDMGTDTQYF.

The chain is built from TRBV7-2 and TRBJ2-1; D might be TRBD2 (6 bases). Germline V gene sequence: CDR1 SGHTA, CDR2 FQGNSA. The germline V and J ends were trimmed by 5 bases and 8 bases, with 13 bases remaining between them. This CDR3 region has 13 residues. In DNA form, the CDR3 reads TGTGCCAGCAGCCCCCTTCAGCGGGATGAGCAGTTCTTC. Residues: CASSPLQRDEQFF.

V and J are TRBV28 and TRBJ2-7; TRBD1 agrees at 8 bases. Germline CDR1 reads MDHEN; CDR2 reads SYDVKM. The V gene end was trimmed by 3 bases and the J gene end by 2 bases; junction bases not matched to a gene: 6. CDR3 length: 15 residues. This chain's CDR3 is CASSLLGDRTYEQYF. The CDR3 DNA reads as TGTGCCAGCAGTTTGTTGGGGGACAGGACCTACGAGCAGTACTTC.

The chain carries TRBV6-5 and TRBJ2-7; tentatively, D is TRBD1 (6 bases). The CDR3 sequence is 14 residues long. From germline, CDR1 is MNHEY and CDR2 SVGAGI. Trimming cost V 4 bases and J 0 bases, with 10 bases left between them. CDR3 DNA sequence: TGTGCCAGCAGTTTCGGACAGTTCTCCTACGAGCAGTACTTC. Its protein is CASSFGQFSYEQYF.

Regarding this clone: This specimen includes other DNA sequences encoding the same CDR3. The chain carries TRBV19 and TRBJ1-4; the match to TRBD1 covers 11 bases. The CDR3 spans 14 residues. Germline assignment: CDR1 LNHDA and CDR2 SQIVND (reference sequence). V dropped 6 bases and J dropped 8; count of bases not matched to a gene: 5. The CDR3 loop is CASRTGTGGEKLFF. The CDR3 coding sequence is TGTGCCAGTAGAACCGGGACAGGGGGAGAAAAACTGTTTTTT.

This clone was counted many times. This sample also contains other DNA sequences that code for the same CDR3. V is TRBV30 and J is TRBJ1-3; D uncertain. CDR1 is GTSNPN and CDR2 is SVGIG in the germline V gene (reference sequence). Trimming removed 2 bases at V and 0 bases at J, with 8 bases between. The CDR3 covers 14 residues. CDR3 region: CAWSRGGSGNTIYF. The CDR3 DNA is TGTGCCTGGAGTAGAGGAGGCTCTGGAAACACCATATATTTT.

The chain links TRBV5-5 to TRBJ2-7; D might be TRBD1 (6 bases). The ends were cut back, 4 bases at V and 1 base at J, with 18 bases in the middle. This CDR3 has 16 residues. Looked up from germline, CDR1 is SGHKS and CDR2 is YYEKEE (reference sequence). CDR3 nucleotides: TGTGCCAGCAGCCTCATTCAGACAGGAGGATCCTACGAGCAGTACTTC. It specifies CASSLIQTGGSYEQYF.

The V call is TRBV5-1, the J call TRBJ1-5, with D hard to call. The CDR3 is 15 amino acids. Germline lookup yields CDR1 SGHRS and CDR2 YFSETQ. Trimming removed 2 bases at V and 2 bases at J, with 11 bases between. CDR3 nucleotide sequence: TGCGCCAGCAGCTTCTCCCCCGATGGCAATCAGCCCCAGCATTTT. Residues: CASSFSPDGNQPQHF.

The chain links TRBV6-5 to TRBJ1-5, with a weak D call TRBD1 (5 bases). Germline assignment: CDR1 MNHEY and CDR2 SVGAGI. The V end was cut by 8 bases, the J end by 2 bases, with 10 bases between. This CDR3 comprises 13 residues. The DNA for the CDR3 is TGTGCCAGCCGCCAGGGTGGCAATCAGCCCCAGCATTTT. It codes for CASRQGGNQPQHF.

The J gene is TRBJ1-3, the V gene TRBV29-1; D is perhaps TRBD1 (5 bases). The germline CDR1 and CDR2 sequences are SQVTM and ANQGSEA. The V gene lost 8 bases and the J gene lost 0 bases, with 11 bases spanning the gap. This CDR3 contains 13 residues. The CDR3 reads CSIGETSGNTIYF. CDR3 DNA sequence: TGCAGCATAGGGGAGACCTCTGGAAACACCATATATTTT.

This clone showed up many times. The CDR3 loop is CASSSKPLKDQPQHF. CDR3 in DNA: TGTGCCAGCAGTTCTAAGCCTCTCAAGGATCAGCCCCAGCATTTT. V gene TRBV28 combines with J gene TRBJ1-5; no reliable D call. This CDR3 has 15 amino acids. Trimming took 4 bases from V and 5 from J, leaving 15 bases between them. Germline CDR1 and CDR2: MDHEN and SYDVKM. Filled out from reference TRBV28 and TRBJ1-5, the complete variable domain reads DVKVTQSSRYLVKRTGEKVFLECVQDMDHENMFWYRQDPGLGLRLIYFSYDVKMKEKGDIPEGYSVSREKKERFSLILESASTNQTSMYLCASSSKPLKDQPQHFGDGTRLSIL.

This clone was counted a few times. The V gene is TRBV5-1, the J gene TRBJ2-7; TRBD2 might be the D (6 bases). This CDR3 is 14 amino acids long. Per germline, CDR1 SGHRS and CDR2 YFSETQ. The germline V and J ends were trimmed by 5 bases and 2 bases, with 14 bases remaining between them. In DNA, the CDR3 is TGCGCCAGCAGAGCTGGACTACAAACCTACGAGCAGTACTTC. It codes for CASRAGLQTYEQYF.